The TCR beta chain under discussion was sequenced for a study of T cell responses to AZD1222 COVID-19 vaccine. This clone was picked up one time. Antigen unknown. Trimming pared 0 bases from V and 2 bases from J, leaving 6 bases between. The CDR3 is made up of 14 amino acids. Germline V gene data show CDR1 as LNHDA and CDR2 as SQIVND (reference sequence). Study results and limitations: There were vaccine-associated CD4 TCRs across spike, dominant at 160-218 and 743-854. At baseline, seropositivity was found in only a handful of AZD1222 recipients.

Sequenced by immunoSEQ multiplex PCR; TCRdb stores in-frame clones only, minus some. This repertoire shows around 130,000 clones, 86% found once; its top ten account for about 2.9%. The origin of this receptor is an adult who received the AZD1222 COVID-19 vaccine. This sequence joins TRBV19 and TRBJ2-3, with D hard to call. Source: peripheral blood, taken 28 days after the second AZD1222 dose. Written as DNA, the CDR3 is TGTGCCAGTAGTATAGACGTAAACACAGATACGCAGTATTTT. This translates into CASSIDVNTDTQYF.